One and the same sample provided the 10 T cell receptor beta chains below, sequenced in a study of blood T cell repertoires in COVID-19. Here immunoSEQ multiplex PCR was the method, and the copy in TCRdb shows in-frame clones only, minus some. Altogether 65,000 to 100,000 clones are present, 70% to 90% being singletons, with the ten largest covering about 4.4%. Sequenced input: peripheral blood. The receptors come from a woman older than 75 with acute or convalescent COVID-19.

The CDR3: CASRPGTGVGTNEKLFF. The CDR3 nucleotides are TGCGCCAGCAGGCCCGGGACAGGGGTAGGAACTAATGAAAAACTGTTTTTT. The chain has TRBV10-2 and TRBJ1-4, with 10 bases lining up with TRBD1. Trimming cost V 6 bases and J 1 base; bases outside gene matches: 8. The CDR3 is made up of 17 amino acids. The germline V gene has CDR1 WSHSY and CDR2 SAAADI.

The chain recombines TRBV1 with TRBJ2-3; TRBD2, the D gene given by the table, was not confirmed from the DNA. TRBV1 is a pseudogene segment. The CDR3 consists of 17 residues. This CDR3 reads CTSSQGTSGRMGYTQYF. In DNA, the CDR3 is TGCACCAGCAGCCAAGGCACTAGCGGGAGGATGGGGTATACGCAGTATTTT.

The chain has TRBV15 and TRBJ2-7, with 10 nucleotides matching TRBD1. CDR3 length: 16 amino acids. Germline values: CDR1 LNHNV, CDR2 YYDKDF (reference sequence). Trimming removed 0 bases from V and 4 bases from J; junction bases left unmatched: 6. The CDR3 loop reads CATSREISGQGYEQYF. The CDR3 DNA sequence: TGTGCCACCAGCAGAGAGATCTCGGGACAGGGGTACGAGCAGTACTTC.

The rearrangement links TRBV10-3 to TRBJ2-2, with 8 nucleotides matching TRBD2. Germline-derived CDR1 and CDR2 are ENHRY and SYGVKD. CDR3 length: 15 residues. V shed 7 bases, J shed 1 base, and the junction held 5 bases outside the gene matches. CDR3 nucleotides: TGTGCCATCAAAGCGGGAGCGGGGAACACCGGGGAGCTGTTTTTT. Its translation: CAIKAGAGNTGELFF.

CDR3 nucleotide sequence: TGTGCCAGCAAGCCCACGGGGGTCCACGAGCAGTACTTC. It codes for CASKPTGVHEQYF. The rearrangement uses TRBV2 and TRBJ2-7; TRBD2 might be the D (6 bases). V lost 7 bases and J 5 bases, leaving 15 bases between the germline ends. Germline loops: CDR1 SNHLY, CDR2 FYNNEI. CDR3 length: 13 residues. Full variable domain (rest looked up from reference TRBV2 and TRBJ2-7): EPEVTQTPSHQVTQMGQEVILRCVPISNHLYFYWYRQILGQKVEFLVSFYNNEISEKSEIFDDQFSVERPDGSNFTLKIRSTKLEDSAMYFCASKPTGVHEQYFGPGTRLTVT.

The CDR3 DNA reads as TGTGCCAGCTCCCCTCGCAGTCAGACCGGGGAGCTGTTTTTT. It is translated as CASSPRSQTGELFF. V and J are TRBV18 and TRBJ2-2; D ambiguous. With 6 bases removed from V and 5 bases from J, the gap between germline ends came to 13 bases. Germline CDR1 and CDR2: KGHSH and LQKENI. The CDR3 length is 14 residues.

The gene calls are TRBV7-2 and TRBJ2-3; 7 bases align to TRBD1. The trim removed 5 bases at V and 4 bases at J, leaving 6 bases unmatched. CDR1 and CDR2 (germline): SGHTA, FQGNSA. The CDR3 sequence is 14 residues long. This CDR3 is CASSAYQGADTQYF. DNA for the CDR3: TGTGCCAGCAGCGCCTATCAGGGGGCAGATACGCAGTATTTT.

The V call is TRBV6-4, the J call TRBJ2-7, with 9 bases aligning to TRBD1. V was clipped by 4 bases and J by 5 bases; unmatched bases: 6. Germline V gene data show CDR1 as MRHNA and CDR2 as SNTAGT. The length of the CDR3 is 14 residues. Here the CDR3 reads CASSGGTGLDEQYF. The CDR3 DNA follows: TGTGCCAGCAGTGGTGGGACAGGGCTAGACGAGCAGTACTTC.

V is TRBV5-1 and J is TRBJ2-2, with a weak D call TRBD1 (5 bases). From germline, CDR1 is SGHRS and CDR2 YFSETQ. V was clipped by 5 bases and J by 2 bases, with 10 bases between them. This CDR3 has 14 amino acids. CDR3 in amino acids: CASSFQGNTGELFF. DNA of the CDR3: TGCGCCAGCAGTTTTCAGGGTAACACCGGGGAGCTGTTTTTT.

This chain joins TRBV7-9 and TRBJ2-5; D is possibly TRBD1 (5 bases). Germline-derived CDR1 and CDR2 are SEHNR and FQNEAQ (reference sequence). The CDR3 has 14 amino acids. The germline V and J ends were trimmed by 6 bases and 1 base, with 12 bases remaining between them. The CDR3 region has the DNA TGTGCCAGCAGTCAGGGATTTTCCCAAGAGACCCAGTACTTC. Protein: CASSQGFSQETQYF.